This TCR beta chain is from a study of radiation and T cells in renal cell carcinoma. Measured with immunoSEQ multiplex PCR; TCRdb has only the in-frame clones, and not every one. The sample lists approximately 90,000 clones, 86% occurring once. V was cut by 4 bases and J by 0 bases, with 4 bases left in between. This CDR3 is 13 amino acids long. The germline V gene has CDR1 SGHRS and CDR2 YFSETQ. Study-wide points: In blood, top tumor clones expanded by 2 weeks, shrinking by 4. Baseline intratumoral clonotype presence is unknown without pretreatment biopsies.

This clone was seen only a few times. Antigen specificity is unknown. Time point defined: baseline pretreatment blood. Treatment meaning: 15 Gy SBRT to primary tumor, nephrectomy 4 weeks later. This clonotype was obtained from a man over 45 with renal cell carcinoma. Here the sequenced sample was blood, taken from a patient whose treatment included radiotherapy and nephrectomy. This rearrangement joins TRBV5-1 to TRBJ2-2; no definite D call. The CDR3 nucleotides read TGCGCCAGCAGCACTACGAACACCGGGGAGCTGTTTTTT. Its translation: CASSTTNTGELFF.